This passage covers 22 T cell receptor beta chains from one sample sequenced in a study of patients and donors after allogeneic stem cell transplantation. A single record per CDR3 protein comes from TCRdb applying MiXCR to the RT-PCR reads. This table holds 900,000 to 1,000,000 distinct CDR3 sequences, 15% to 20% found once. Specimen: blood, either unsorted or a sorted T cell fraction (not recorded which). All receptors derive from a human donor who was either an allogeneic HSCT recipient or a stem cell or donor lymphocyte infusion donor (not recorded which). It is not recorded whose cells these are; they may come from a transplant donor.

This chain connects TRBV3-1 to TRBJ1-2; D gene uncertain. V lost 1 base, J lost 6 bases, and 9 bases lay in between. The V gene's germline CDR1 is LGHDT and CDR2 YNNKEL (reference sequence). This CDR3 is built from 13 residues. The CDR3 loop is CASSQGGINGYTF. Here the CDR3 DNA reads TGTGCCAGCAGCCAAGGCGGAATTAATGGCTACACCTTC.

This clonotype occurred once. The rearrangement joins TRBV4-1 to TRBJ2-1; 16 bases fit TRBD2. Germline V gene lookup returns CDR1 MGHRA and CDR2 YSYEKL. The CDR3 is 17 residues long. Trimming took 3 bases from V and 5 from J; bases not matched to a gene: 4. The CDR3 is CASSQGLAGGPHNEQFF. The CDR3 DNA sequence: TGCGCCAGCAGCCAGGGACTAGCGGGAGGGCCCCACAATGAGCAGTTCTTC.

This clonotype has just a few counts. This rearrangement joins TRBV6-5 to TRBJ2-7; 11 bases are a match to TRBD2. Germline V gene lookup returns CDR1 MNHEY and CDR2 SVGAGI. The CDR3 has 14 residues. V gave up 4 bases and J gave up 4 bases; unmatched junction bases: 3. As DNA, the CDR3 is TGTGCCAGCAGTTCGGGACTAGCGGAATACGAGCAGTACTTC. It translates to CASSSGLAEYEQYF.

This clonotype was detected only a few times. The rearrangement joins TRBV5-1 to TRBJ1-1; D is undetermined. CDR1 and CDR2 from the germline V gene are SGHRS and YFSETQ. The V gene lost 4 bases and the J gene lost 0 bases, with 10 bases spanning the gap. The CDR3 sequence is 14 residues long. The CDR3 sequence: CASSREPMNTEAFF. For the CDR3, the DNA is TGCGCCAGCAGCCGGGAACCCATGAACACTGAAGCTTTCTTT. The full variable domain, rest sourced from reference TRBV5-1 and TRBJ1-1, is KAGVTQTPRYLIKTRGQQVTLSCSPISGHRSVSWYQQTPGQGLQFLFEYFSETQRNKGNFPGRFSGRQFSNSRSEMNVSTLELGDSALYLCASSREPMNTEAFFGQGTRLTVV.

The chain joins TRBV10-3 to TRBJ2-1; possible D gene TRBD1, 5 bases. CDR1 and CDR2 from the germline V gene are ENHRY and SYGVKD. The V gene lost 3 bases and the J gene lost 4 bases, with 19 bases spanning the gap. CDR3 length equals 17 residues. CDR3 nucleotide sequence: TGTGCCATCAGTGACCCGGTTTTAGGACAAGTATACAATGAGCAGTTCTTC. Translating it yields CAISDPVLGQVYNEQFF.

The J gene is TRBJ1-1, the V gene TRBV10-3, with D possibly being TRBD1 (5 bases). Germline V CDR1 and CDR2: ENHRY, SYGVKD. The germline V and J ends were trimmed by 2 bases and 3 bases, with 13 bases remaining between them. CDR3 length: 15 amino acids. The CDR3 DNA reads TGTGCCATCAGTGAGCGGGGTGGGGGTTACACTGAAGCTTTCTTT. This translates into CAISERGGGYTEAFF.

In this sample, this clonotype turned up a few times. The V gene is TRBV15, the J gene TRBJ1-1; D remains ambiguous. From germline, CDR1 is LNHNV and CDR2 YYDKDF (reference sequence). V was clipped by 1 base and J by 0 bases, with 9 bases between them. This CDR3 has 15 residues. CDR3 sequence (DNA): TGTGCCACCAGCAGAGGAAGCGGCTTGAACACTGAAGCTTTCTTT. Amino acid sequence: CATSRGSGLNTEAFF.

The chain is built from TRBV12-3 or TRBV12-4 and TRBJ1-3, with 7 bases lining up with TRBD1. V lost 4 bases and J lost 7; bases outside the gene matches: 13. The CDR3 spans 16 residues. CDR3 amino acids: CASSSDRDKDRNTIYF. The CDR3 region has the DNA TGTGCCAGCAGTTCAGACAGGGATAAGGACCGGAACACCATATATTTT.

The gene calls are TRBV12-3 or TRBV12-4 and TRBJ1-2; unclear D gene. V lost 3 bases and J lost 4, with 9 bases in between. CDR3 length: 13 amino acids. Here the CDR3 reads CASSFGSLYGYTF. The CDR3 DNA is TGTGCCAGCAGTTTTGGGTCTCTCTATGGCTACACCTTC.

CDR3 protein: CASSVPGLAGNEQFF. Here the CDR3 DNA reads TGTGCCAGCAGTGTACCGGGACTAGCGGGGAATGAGCAGTTCTTC. The V call is TRBV12-3 or TRBV12-4, the J call TRBJ2-1; TRBD2 matches at 13 bases. The CDR3 spans 15 residues. V shed 5 bases and J 7 bases; nucleotides not matched to a gene: 5.

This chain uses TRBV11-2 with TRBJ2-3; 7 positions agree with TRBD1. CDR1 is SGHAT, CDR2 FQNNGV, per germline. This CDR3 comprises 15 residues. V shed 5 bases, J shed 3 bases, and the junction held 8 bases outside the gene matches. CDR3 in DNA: TGTGCCAGCAGCAGACCGGGACAGAAGACAGATACGCAGTATTTT. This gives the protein CASSRPGQKTDTQYF. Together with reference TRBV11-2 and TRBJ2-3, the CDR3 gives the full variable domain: EAGVAQSPRYKIIEKRQSVAFWCNPISGHATLYWYQQILGQGPKLLIQFQNNGVVDDSQLPKDRFSAERLKGVDSTLKIQPAKLEDSAVYLCASSRPGQKTDTQYFGPGTRLTVL.

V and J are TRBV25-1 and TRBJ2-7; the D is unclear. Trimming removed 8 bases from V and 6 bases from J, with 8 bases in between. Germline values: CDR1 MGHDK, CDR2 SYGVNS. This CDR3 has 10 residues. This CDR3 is CASGLFEQYF. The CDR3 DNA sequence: TGTGCCAGCGGCTTATTCGAGCAGTACTTC.

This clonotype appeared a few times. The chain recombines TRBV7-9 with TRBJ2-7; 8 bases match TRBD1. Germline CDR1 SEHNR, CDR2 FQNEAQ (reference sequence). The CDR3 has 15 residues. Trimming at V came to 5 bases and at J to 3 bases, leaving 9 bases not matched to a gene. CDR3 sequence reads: CASSPPRGTGYEQYF. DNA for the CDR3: TGTGCCAGCAGCCCCCCTCGGGGGACAGGCTACGAGCAGTACTTC.

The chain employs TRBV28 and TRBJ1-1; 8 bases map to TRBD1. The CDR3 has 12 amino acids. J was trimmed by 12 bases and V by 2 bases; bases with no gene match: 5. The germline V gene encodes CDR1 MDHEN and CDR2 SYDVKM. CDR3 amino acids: CASSLTTGETFF. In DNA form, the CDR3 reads TGTGCCAGCAGTTTAACGACAGGGGAAACTTTCTTT.

The CDR3 DNA reads as TGTGCCAGCATCCCCGGGGCCGGGGCCGAGCAGTACTTC. Protein product: CASIPGAGAEQYF. The rearrangement uses TRBV12-3 or TRBV12-4 and TRBJ2-7; D might be TRBD1 or TRBD2, each matching 5 bases. This CDR3 is built from 13 residues. V was cut by 7 bases and J by 6 bases, with 16 bases left in between.

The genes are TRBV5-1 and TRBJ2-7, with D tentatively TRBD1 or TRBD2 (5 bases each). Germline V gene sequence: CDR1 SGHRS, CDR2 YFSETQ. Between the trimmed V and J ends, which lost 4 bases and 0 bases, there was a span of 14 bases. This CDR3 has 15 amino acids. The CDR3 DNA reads TGCGCCAGCAGCCTCCCCGGGACCAGCTCCTACGAGCAGTACTTC. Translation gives CASSLPGTSSYEQYF.

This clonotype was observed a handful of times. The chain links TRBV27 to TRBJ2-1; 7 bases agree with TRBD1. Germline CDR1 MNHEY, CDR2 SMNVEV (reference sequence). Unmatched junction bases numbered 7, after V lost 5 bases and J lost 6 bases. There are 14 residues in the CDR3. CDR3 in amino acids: CASSPRDSLNEQFF. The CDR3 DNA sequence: TGTGCCAGCAGTCCCCGGGACAGCCTCAATGAGCAGTTCTTC.

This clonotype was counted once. The CDR3 region is CASRGLEETQYF. CDR3 bases: TGTGCCAGCAGGGGTTTAGAAGAGACCCAGTACTTC. The V gene is TRBV6-5, the J gene TRBJ2-5; D remains ambiguous. The CDR3 runs 12 residues. The germline CDR1 and CDR2 sequences are MNHEY and SVGAGI. V was pared by 6 bases and J by 3 bases, with 8 bases between.

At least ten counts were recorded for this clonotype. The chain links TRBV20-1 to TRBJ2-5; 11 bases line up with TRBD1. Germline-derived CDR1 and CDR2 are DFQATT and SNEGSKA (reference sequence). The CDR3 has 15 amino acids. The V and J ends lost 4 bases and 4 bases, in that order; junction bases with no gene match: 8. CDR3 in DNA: TGCAGTGCTATAACAAGGACAGGGGGCGCAGAGACCCAGTACTTC. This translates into CSAITRTGGAETQYF.

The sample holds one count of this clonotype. The CDR3 protein is CASSRGTLRGYQPQHF. The CDR3 DNA reads TGTGCCAGCAGCCGCGGGACACTCCGGGGGTATCAGCCCCAGCATTTT. V gene TRBV6-2 or TRBV6-3 combines with J gene TRBJ1-5, with D possibly TRBD1 on 6 matching bases. The V end lost 6 bases, the J end lost 5 bases, and 20 bases lay between the germline ends. Germline V gives CDR1 MNHEY, CDR2 SVGEGT. This CDR3 is built from 16 residues.

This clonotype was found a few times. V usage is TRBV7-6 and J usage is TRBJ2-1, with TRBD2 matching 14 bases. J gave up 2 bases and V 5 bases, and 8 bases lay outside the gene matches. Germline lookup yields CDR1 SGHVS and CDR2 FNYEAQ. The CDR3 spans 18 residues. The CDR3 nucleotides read TGTGCCAGCAGCCTTGGGACTAGCGGGGGAAGGGCCTACAATGAGCAGTTCTTC. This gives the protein CASSLGTSGGRAYNEQFF. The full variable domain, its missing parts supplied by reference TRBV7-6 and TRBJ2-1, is GAGVSQSPRYKVTKRGQDVALRCDPISGHVSLYWYRQALGQGPEFLTYFNYEAQQDKSGLPNDRFSAERPEGSISTLTIQRTEQRDSAMYRCASSLGTSGGRAYNEQFFGPGTRLTVL.

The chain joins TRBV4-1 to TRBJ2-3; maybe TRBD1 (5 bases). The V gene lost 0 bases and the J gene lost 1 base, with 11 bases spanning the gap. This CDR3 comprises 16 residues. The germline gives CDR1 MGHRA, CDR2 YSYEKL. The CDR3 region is CASSQDRLGGTDTQYF. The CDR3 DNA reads TGCGCCAGCAGCCAAGATAGATTAGGGGGCACAGATACGCAGTATTTT.